The 8 T cell receptor beta chains below all came from one sample that was sequenced in a study of CD8 T cells in Susac syndrome (dated by TCRdb to 2018 to 2020). Library preparation employed the immunoSEQ multiplex PCR assay. RNA was extracted using the RNeasy kit, and about 0.45 to 1 microgram was reverse transcribed with random hexamers. The public reads were quality trimmed at Q25 with fastp and then assembled into clones with MiXCR by TCRdb, keeping productive beta chains. Rows with one shared CDR3 protein collapse into an entry with the most common genes and DNA. This sample is represented by about 150,000 distinct CDR3 sequences; approximately 95% of them were singletons. The ten largest clones represent around 0.13% of the sample. The sample taken for sequencing was CD4+ T cells from PBMCs. The receptors come from a human donor with Susac syndrome.

The table lists this clonotype with a count of one. V usage is TRBV7-9 and J usage is TRBJ1-2; D is perhaps TRBD1 (6 bases). CDR1 and CDR2 from the germline V gene are SEHNR and FQNEAQ (reference sequence). This CDR3 region has 14 residues. V was shortened by 5 bases and J by 4 bases, with 14 bases between the two germline ends. The CDR3 loop reads CASSPDRSGYGYTF. Written as DNA, the CDR3 is TGTGCCAGCAGCCCCGACAGGTCAGGCTATGGCTACACCTTC. The full variable domain, completed using reference TRBV7-9 and TRBJ1-2, is DTGVSQNPRHKITKRGQNVTFRCDPISEHNRLYWYRQTLGQGPEFLTYFQNEAQLEKSRLLSDRFSAERPKGSFSTLEIQRTEQGDSAMYLCASSPDRSGYGYTFGSGTRLTVV.

The genes are TRBV5-6 and TRBJ1-6; 7 bases map to TRBD1. CDR3 length: 14 residues. The germline V gene has CDR1 SGHDT and CDR2 YYEEEE. Trimming removed 4 bases from V and 8 bases from J; junction bases left unmatched: 6. The CDR3, as DNA: TGTGCCAGCAGCCCCCAGGGGGGGGATTCACCCCTCCACTTT. It codes for CASSPQGGDSPLHF.

The chain employs TRBV29-1 and TRBJ2-1; the match to TRBD2 covers 15 bases. V gave up 3 bases and J gave up 9 bases; unmatched junction bases: 3. CDR1 and CDR2 from the germline V gene are SQVTM and ANQGSEA. The CDR3 spans 14 residues. The CDR3 protein is CSVDGTSGRFEQFF. Here the CDR3 DNA reads TGCAGCGTTGACGGGACTAGCGGGAGGTTTGAGCAGTTCTTC.

The chain uses TRBV5-4 and TRBJ2-7; D remains ambiguous. The CDR3 covers 11 residues. The germline V and J ends were trimmed by 3 bases and 5 bases, with 6 bases remaining between them. Germline CDR1 and CDR2: SGHNT and YYREEE (reference sequence). As DNA, the CDR3 is TGTGCCAGCAGCTCCGACGACGAGCAGTACTTC. As protein: CASSSDDEQYF.

The J gene is TRBJ1-5, the V gene TRBV4-3, with D possibly being TRBD1 (5 bases). The CDR3 has 15 residues. V dropped 0 bases and J dropped 2 bases, with 8 bases sitting between them. Germline assignment: CDR1 LGHNA and CDR2 YSLEER. CDR3 amino acids: CASSQDWGGNQPQHF. In nucleotides, the CDR3 is TGCGCCAGCAGCCAAGATTGGGGGGGCAATCAGCCCCAGCATTTT.

The genes are TRBV29-1 and TRBJ1-2; D unclear. Trimming cost V 0 bases and J 2 bases, with 7 bases left between them. From germline, CDR1 is SQVTM and CDR2 ANQGSEA. The CDR3 spans 13 residues. CDR3 loop: CSVEEGPNYGYTF. The CDR3 nucleotides read TGCAGCGTTGAAGAAGGGCCGAACTATGGCTACACCTTC. Combining the CDR3 with reference TRBV29-1 and TRBJ1-2 gives the whole variable domain SAVISQKPSRDICQRGTSLTIQCQVDSQVTMMFWYRQQPGQSLTLIATANQGSEATYESGFVIDKFPISRPNLTFSTLTVSNMSPEDSSIYLCSVEEGPNYGYTFGSGTRLTVV.

The rearrangement uses TRBV28 and TRBJ2-7; 9 positions match TRBD1. V dropped 6 bases and J dropped 9; count of bases not matched to a gene: 9. This CDR3 comprises 13 residues. From germline, CDR1 is MDHEN and CDR2 SYDVKM. The CDR3 sequence: CASRGQGVSGQYF. Written as DNA, the CDR3 is TGTGCCAGCAGGGGACAGGGAGTTTCCGGGCAGTACTTC.

This chain uses TRBV27 with TRBJ1-6, with TRBD1 as a possible D gene (6 bases). Trimming left V 5 bases short and J 7 bases short, with 15 bases between. CDR3 size: 15 residues. Germline V gene sequence: CDR1 MNHEY, CDR2 SMNVEV (reference sequence). The CDR3 spells CASSPAAGDNSPLHF. The CDR3 DNA follows: TGTGCCAGCAGTCCAGCGGCAGGGGACAATTCACCCCTCCACTTT.